A selection of T cell receptor beta chains follows, all from one sample in a study of brain T cells in children with intractable seizures. Clones were read by immunoSEQ multiplex PCR, and TCRdb kept only the in-frame ones, dropping some. The table lists about 120,000 clones, around 94% of them singletons, with 3.8% in the top ten. The material sequenced was peripheral blood, taken at surgery. Source of these receptors: a boy in the first two years of life with hemimegalencephaly and intractable seizures. The CDR3 runs from the conserved cysteine through the conserved F or W. The D gene is left open where the match is weak. Some rows have no size entry. The others give once, few or many, or a class for an expanded clone.

D gene: .
V gene: TRBV5-1
clone size: .
J gene: TRBJ2-7
CDR3 DNA: TGCGCCAGCAGCTTCGAGTTTTCCTACGAGCAGTACTTC
CDR3 protein: CASSFEFSYEQYF

D gene: .
V gene: TRBV19
clone size: .
J gene: TRBJ2-7
CDR3 DNA: TGTGCCAGTACCATCGCCTACGGGCGGGACTACGAGCAGTACTTC
CDR3 protein: CASTIAYGRDYEQYF

D gene: TRBD2
V gene: TRBV6-2/TRBV6-3
clone size: once
J gene: TRBJ2-7
CDR3 DNA: TGTGCCAGCAGCCTCGGTAAAGCCGGGCTAGCGGGAGAGCAGTACTTC
CDR3 protein: CASSLGKAGLAGEQYF

D gene: TRBD1
V gene: TRBV19
clone size: .
J gene: TRBJ1-4
CDR3 DNA: TGTGCCAGTAGTATCAGGGACAGGAATGAAAAACTGTTTTTT
CDR3 protein: CASSIRDRNEKLFF

D gene: .
V gene: TRBV6-5
clone size: .
J gene: TRBJ2-1
CDR3 DNA: TGTGCCAGCAGTTACGGGCCGTCGAATGAGCAGTTCTTC
CDR3 protein: CASSYGPSNEQFF

D gene: .
V gene: TRBV6-5
clone size: .
J gene: TRBJ1-2
CDR3 DNA: TGTGCCAGCAGTTACAAAAACTATGGCTACACCTTC
CDR3 protein: CASSYKNYGYTF

D gene: .
V gene: TRBV29-1
clone size: once
J gene: TRBJ2-7
CDR3 DNA: TGCAGCGGAAACAGGGGGGGCGAGCAGTACTTC
CDR3 protein: CSGNRGGEQYF

D gene: TRBD1
V gene: TRBV6-1
clone size: .
J gene: TRBJ2-7
CDR3 DNA: TGTGCCAGCAGTGAAATGAGAACGGACAGGAACTCCTACGAGCAGTACTTC
CDR3 protein: CASSEMRTDRNSYEQYF

D gene: .
V gene: TRBV18
clone size: .
J gene: TRBJ1-6
CDR3 DNA: TGTGCCAGCTCACCGGGGGCAGTGAATAATTCACCCCTCCACTTT
CDR3 protein: CASSPGAVNNSPLHF

D gene: .
V gene: TRBV30
clone size: .
J gene: TRBJ1-1
CDR3 DNA: TGTGCCTGGAGTACTGGGGAGGGGATGAGAGACACTGAAGCTTTCTTT
CDR3 protein: CAWSTGEGMRDTEAFF

D gene: TRBD1
V gene: TRBV19
clone size: .
J gene: TRBJ1-1
CDR3 DNA: TGTGCCAGTAGCAACAGGGGGATAGGGAACACTGAAGCTTTCTTT
CDR3 protein: CASSNRGIGNTEAFF

D gene: TRBD1
V gene: TRBV6-5
clone size: .
J gene: TRBJ2-3
CDR3 DNA: TGTGCCAGCAGCCGGAGAGGGGGCAGGAATACGCAGTATTTT
CDR3 protein: CASSRRGGRNTQYF

D gene: .
V gene: TRBV3-1/TRBV3-2
clone size: .
J gene: TRBJ2-5
CDR3 DNA: TGTGCCAGCAGCCATAGTTCCCACCAAGAGACCCAGTACTTC
CDR3 protein: CASSHSSHQETQYF

D gene: TRBD2
V gene: TRBV27
clone size: .
J gene: TRBJ2-2
CDR3 DNA: TGTGCCAGCAGTTTTGGACTAGCAGCCGGGGAGCTGTTTTTT
CDR3 protein: CASSFGLAAGELFF

D gene: .
V gene: TRBV19
clone size: .
J gene: TRBJ2-1
CDR3 DNA: TGTGCCAGTAGTGTGCTAGCCGGGTCCAATGAGCAGTTCTTC
CDR3 protein: CASSVLAGSNEQFF

D gene: TRBD2
V gene: TRBV28
clone size: .
J gene: TRBJ2-7
CDR3 DNA: TGTGCCAGCAGTTTATGGATCGCCCCGTCGGGGGTAGCGGGAGGAGGCGAGCAGTACTTC
CDR3 protein: CASSLWIAPSGVAGGGEQYF

D gene: .
V gene: TRBV18
clone size: .
J gene: TRBJ2-2
CDR3 DNA: TGTGCCAGCTCACCGGACACGAACACCGGGGAGCTGTTTTTT
CDR3 protein: CASSPDTNTGELFF

D gene: TRBD1
V gene: TRBV5-1
clone size: .
J gene: TRBJ2-5
CDR3 DNA: TGCGCCAGCAGCTTGGGGGGACAGGATAGAGAGACCCAGTACTTC
CDR3 protein: CASSLGGQDRETQYF

D gene: TRBD1
V gene: TRBV9
clone size: .
J gene: TRBJ2-7
CDR3 DNA: TGTGCCAGCAGCGTAGACCTCGACAGGGCCTACGAGCAGTACTTC
CDR3 protein: CASSVDLDRAYEQYF

D gene: TRBD2
V gene: TRBV6-1
clone size: .
J gene: TRBJ2-7
CDR3 DNA: TGTGCCAGCAGTGAAGCGAGAGCGGGAGGGCTCTCCTACGAGCAGTACTTC
CDR3 protein: CASSEARAGGLSYEQYF

D gene: .
V gene: TRBV7-3
clone size: .
J gene: TRBJ2-5
CDR3 DNA: TGTGCCAGCAGCTTGACTCCGGGACTTCTACCACCACGCCAACAAGAGACCCAGTACTTC
CDR3 protein: CASSLTPGLLPPRQQETQYF

D gene: .
V gene: TRBV6-5
clone size: few
J gene: TRBJ1-5
CDR3 DNA: TGTGCCAGCAGTCCCCTGGACCGCTATCAGCCCCAGCATTTT
CDR3 protein: CASSPLDRYQPQHF

D gene: .
V gene: TRBV12-2
clone size: .
J gene: TRBJ2-7
CDR3 DNA: TGTGCAAGTCGCTTTCTTTACGGACACCACTACGAGCAGTACTTC
CDR3 protein: CASRFLYGHHYEQYF

D gene: .
V gene: TRBV15
clone size: .
J gene: TRBJ1-1
CDR3 DNA: TGTGCCACCAGAGACGGACTTTGGAACACTGAAGCTTTCTTT
CDR3 protein: CATRDGLWNTEAFF

D gene: .
V gene: TRBV28
clone size: .
J gene: TRBJ2-1
CDR3 DNA: TGTGCCAGCAGTTTCCCACCGCGTGGGGGAAGTGGCAATGAGCAGTTCTTC
CDR3 protein: CASSFPPRGGSGNEQFF

D gene: .
V gene: TRBV18
clone size: .
J gene: TRBJ2-5
CDR3 DNA: TGTGCCAGCTCACCAGGGGCAGAGACCCAGTACTTC
CDR3 protein: CASSPGAETQYF

D gene: TRBD2
V gene: TRBV9
clone size: .
J gene: TRBJ2-1
CDR3 DNA: TGTGCCAGCAGCGCAAGACTAGCGGGCTACAATGAGCAGTTCTTC
CDR3 protein: CASSARLAGYNEQFF

D gene: TRBD2
V gene: TRBV19
clone size: .
J gene: TRBJ2-1
CDR3 DNA: TGTGCCAGTAGACCCCAGCTAGCGGGAGGCAATGAGCAGTTCTTC
CDR3 protein: CASRPQLAGGNEQFF

D gene: .
V gene: TRBV12-3/TRBV12-4
clone size: .
J gene: TRBJ1-2
CDR3 DNA: TGTGCCAGCCAACAGGACTATGGCTACACCTTC
CDR3 protein: CASQQDYGYTF

D gene: TRBD2
V gene: TRBV5-6
clone size: .
J gene: TRBJ2-7
CDR3 DNA: TGTGCCAGCAGCTGGACTAGCGGGGCGAGCTACGAGCAGTACTTC
CDR3 protein: CASSWTSGASYEQYF

D gene: .
V gene: TRBV5-1
clone size: .
J gene: TRBJ2-7
CDR3 DNA: TGCGCCAGCAGCCAGATTACCGGGACTTCCTACGAGCAGTACTTC
CDR3 protein: CASSQITGTSYEQYF

D gene: .
V gene: TRBV7-9
clone size: .
J gene: TRBJ2-2
CDR3 DNA: TGTGCCAGCAGCGGCCCCCCCGCGAGGACCGGGGAGCTGTTTTTT
CDR3 protein: CASSGPPARTGELFF

D gene: .
V gene: TRBV28
clone size: .
J gene: TRBJ1-6
CDR3 DNA: TGTGCCAGCAGTTTAAGGGGACAAAGGGCGCCCCTCCACTTT
CDR3 protein: CASSLRGQRAPLHF

D gene: .
V gene: TRBV28
clone size: .
J gene: TRBJ2-7
CDR3 DNA: TGTGCCAGCAGCCCAGGGGGGGACACGTCCTACGAGCAGTACTTC
CDR3 protein: CASSPGGDTSYEQYF

D gene: .
V gene: TRBV20-1
clone size: .
J gene: TRBJ2-3
CDR3 DNA: TGCAGTGCTAGAATCGCAGATACGCAGTATTTT
CDR3 protein: CSARIADTQYF

D gene: .
V gene: TRBV5-6
clone size: .
J gene: TRBJ2-5
CDR3 DNA: TGTGCCAGCGGCTCCGGGACCCAGTACTTC
CDR3 protein: CASGSGTQYF

D gene: TRBD1
V gene: TRBV5-1
clone size: .
J gene: TRBJ2-2
CDR3 DNA: TGCGCCAGCAGCAGGGGACAGGGTAACACCGGGGAGCTGTTTTTT
CDR3 protein: CASSRGQGNTGELFF

D gene: .
V gene: TRBV29-1
clone size: .
J gene: TRBJ1-5
CDR3 DNA: TGCAGCGTTGCTGAGTCACCAAATCAGCCCCAGCATTTT
CDR3 protein: CSVAESPNQPQHF

D gene: .
V gene: TRBV5-5
clone size: .
J gene: TRBJ2-2
CDR3 DNA: TGTGCCAGCAGCTTGGTCGATCCGAGAACAACCGGGGAGCTGTTTTTT
CDR3 protein: CASSLVDPRTTGELFF

D gene: .
V gene: TRBV6-1
clone size: .
J gene: TRBJ2-3
CDR3 DNA: TGTGCCAGCAGTGAAGTGCGGGAAGAGACAGATACGCAGTATTTT
CDR3 protein: CASSEVREETDTQYF

D gene: TRBD1
V gene: TRBV4-1
clone size: .
J gene: TRBJ2-2
CDR3 DNA: TGCGCCAGCAGCCAACCAGGGGGCAGAGCGAACACCGGGGAGCTGTTTTTT
CDR3 protein: CASSQPGGRANTGELFF

D gene: TRBD2
V gene: TRBV18
clone size: .
J gene: TRBJ2-7
CDR3 DNA: TGTGCCAGCTCACTCGGGACTAGCGGGAGTCGGAGGTACGAGCAGTACTTC
CDR3 protein: CASSLGTSGSRRYEQYF

D gene: .
V gene: TRBV2
clone size: .
J gene: TRBJ2-1
CDR3 DNA: TGTGCCAGCAGAACGAATCAGGTGACTGAGCAGTTCTTC
CDR3 protein: CASRTNQVTEQFF

D gene: .
V gene: TRBV27
clone size: .
J gene: TRBJ1-4
CDR3 DNA: TGTGCCAGCAGTTTAAACATCAGGGGAGGGTTTTCTAATGAAAAACTGTTTTTT
CDR3 protein: CASSLNIRGGFSNEKLFF

D gene: TRBD2
V gene: TRBV6-1
clone size: once
J gene: TRBJ2-3
CDR3 DNA: TGTGCCAGCAGTGAACCTAGCGGGATTGGAGATACGCAGTATTTT
CDR3 protein: CASSEPSGIGDTQYF

D gene: TRBD1
V gene: TRBV29-1
clone size: .
J gene: TRBJ1-2
CDR3 DNA: TGCAGCGTTGTGACAGGGGCCTCCTATGGCTACACCTTC
CDR3 protein: CSVVTGASYGYTF

D gene: TRBD1
V gene: TRBV5-1
clone size: once
J gene: TRBJ2-3
CDR3 DNA: TGCGCCAGCAGCTCGGGACAGGGGGCGAAGACAGATACGCAGTATTTT
CDR3 protein: CASSSGQGAKTDTQYF